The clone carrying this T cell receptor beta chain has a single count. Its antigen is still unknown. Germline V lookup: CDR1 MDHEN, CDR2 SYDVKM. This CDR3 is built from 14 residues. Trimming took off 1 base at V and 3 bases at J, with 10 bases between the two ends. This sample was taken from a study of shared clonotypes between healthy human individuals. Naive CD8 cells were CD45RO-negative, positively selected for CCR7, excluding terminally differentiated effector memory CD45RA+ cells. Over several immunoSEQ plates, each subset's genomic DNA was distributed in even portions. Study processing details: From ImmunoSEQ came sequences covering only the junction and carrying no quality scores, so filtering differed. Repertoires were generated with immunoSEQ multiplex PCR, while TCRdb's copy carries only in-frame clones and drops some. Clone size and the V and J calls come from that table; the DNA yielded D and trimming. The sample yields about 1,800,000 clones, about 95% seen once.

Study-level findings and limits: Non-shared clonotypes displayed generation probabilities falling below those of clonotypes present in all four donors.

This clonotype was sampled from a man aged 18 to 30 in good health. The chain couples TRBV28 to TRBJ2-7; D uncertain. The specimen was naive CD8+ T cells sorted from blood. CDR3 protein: CASSLYEVNYEQYF. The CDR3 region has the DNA TGTGCCAGCAGTTTATACGAGGTGAACTACGAGCAGTACTTC. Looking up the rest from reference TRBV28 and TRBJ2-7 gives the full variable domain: DVKVTQSSRYLVKRTGEKVFLECVQDMDHENMFWYRQDPGLGLRLIYFSYDVKMKEKGDIPEGYSVSREKKERFSLILESASTNQTSMYLCASSLYEVNYEQYFGPGTRLTVT.